The 29 T cell receptor beta chains below come from one sample, sequenced in a study of radiotherapy plus CTLA-4 blockade in lung cancer. Clones were sequenced by immunoSEQ multiplex PCR, and TCRdb holds only the in-frame ones, with some missing. In the table there are tens of thousands of clones, roughly 79% of which are singletons. Sample: peripheral blood, taken from a patient treated with radiotherapy plus ipilimumab. These receptor sequences come from a human donor with non-small cell lung cancer who had a partial response to radiotherapy plus ipilimumab. Some clones in this sample may be carry-over from other donors' samples.

The chain combines TRBV10-3 with TRBJ2-3; TRBD2 matches at 14 bases. The CDR3 consists of 17 residues. Germline CDR1 reads ENHRY; CDR2 reads SYGVKD. J gave up 3 bases and V 6 bases, and 8 bases lay outside the gene matches. The CDR3 loop reads CAISRLAGGQGTDTQYF. As DNA, the CDR3 is TGTGCCATCAGCAGACTAGCGGGAGGGCAAGGGACAGATACGCAGTATTTT.

V is TRBV5-6 and J is TRBJ2-5, with TRBD2 identical over 10 bases. J lost 4 bases, V lost 3 bases, and 0 bases had no gene match. CDR1 is SGHDT, CDR2 YYEEEE, per germline. This CDR3 is built from 13 residues. In DNA form, the CDR3 reads TGTGCCAGCAGCTGGACTAGCGGAGAGACCCAGTACTTC. This sequence encodes CASSWTSGETQYF.

The chain employs TRBV4-2 and TRBJ1-1; D not certain. V lost 1 base, J lost 2 bases, and 8 bases lay in between. The CDR3 is made up of 14 amino acids. Germline V lookup: CDR1 LGHNA, CDR2 YNFKEQ. The CDR3 spells CASSQGSYNTEAFF. CDR3 DNA: TGTGCCAGCAGCCAAGGCAGTTATAACACTGAAGCTTTCTTT.

The rearrangement links TRBV2 to TRBJ2-7, with 8 positions matching TRBD2. From germline, CDR1 is SNHLY and CDR2 FYNNEI. This CDR3 region has 15 residues. Losses at the gene ends were 1 base for V and 3 bases for J; bases not matched to a gene: 5. CDR3 residues: CASSEVGGRNYEQYF. CDR3 coding DNA: TGTGCCAGCAGTGAAGTTGGCGGGAGGAACTACGAGCAGTACTTC.

The genes are TRBV5-1 and TRBJ1-2, with 7 bases fitting TRBD1. V was pared by 2 bases and J by 2 bases, with 3 bases of the junction left unmatched. This CDR3 comprises 14 residues. CDR1 is SGHRS, CDR2 YFSETQ, per germline. CDR3 bases: TGCGCCAGCAGCTTATCGACAGGGAACTATGGCTACACCTTC. Encoded protein: CASSLSTGNYGYTF.

The V and J genes are TRBV10-3 and TRBJ2-7, with 10 bases identical to TRBD1. Germline trimming cut 5 bases from V and 5 bases from J; bases unmatched to any gene: 12. There are 16 residues in the CDR3. Germline CDR1 reads ENHRY; CDR2 reads SYGVKD. The CDR3 DNA follows: TGTGCCATCAGTACACCGGGACAGGGGATGTATGACGAGCAGTACTTC. Protein sequence: CAISTPGQGMYDEQYF.

This clone came up once. The chain uses TRBV6-4 and TRBJ2-3; tentatively, D is TRBD1 (7 bases). Trimming took 3 bases from V and 4 from J, leaving 11 bases between them. The length of the CDR3 is 14 residues. Looked up from germline, CDR1 is MRHNA and CDR2 is SNTAGT. DNA for the CDR3: TGTGCCAGCAGTGATCAGGGGGGATCAGATACGCAGTATTTT. Translating gives CASSDQGGSDTQYF.

Only one count was recorded for this clone. The chain couples TRBV10-3 to TRBJ1-6; no reliable D call. The ends were cut back, 6 bases at V and 7 bases at J, with 13 bases in the middle. The germline gives CDR1 ENHRY, CDR2 SYGVKD. CDR3 length equals 14 residues. The DNA of the CDR3 is TGTGCCATCAGGTCCCTCGCTCAGAATTCACCCCTCCACTTT. Translated: CAIRSLAQNSPLHF.

This chain uses TRBV28 with TRBJ1-4, with 7 bases aligning to TRBD1. The CDR3 runs 13 residues. CDR1 MDHEN and CDR2 SYDVKM come from the germline V gene. Unmatched junction bases numbered 2, after V lost 6 bases and J lost 4 bases. The CDR3 nucleotides are TGTGCCAGCAGGGGACAGCTTAATGAAAAACTGTTTTTT. Protein sequence: CASRGQLNEKLFF. The full variable domain, its missing parts supplied by reference TRBV28 and TRBJ1-4, is DVKVTQSSRYLVKRTGEKVFLECVQDMDHENMFWYRQDPGLGLRLIYFSYDVKMKEKGDIPEGYSVSREKKERFSLILESASTNQTSMYLCASRGQLNEKLFFGSGTQLSVL.

The chain joins TRBV7-8 to TRBJ1-4; D not resolved. The V and J ends lost 4 bases and 2 bases respectively, with 8 bases between them. This CDR3 is built from 14 residues. CDR1 is SGHVS, CDR2 FQNEAQ, per germline. This chain's CDR3 is CASSYSGTNEKLFF. As DNA, the CDR3 is TGTGCCAGCAGCTATAGCGGCACTAATGAAAAACTGTTTTTT.

This clone showed up just a few times. The chain recombines TRBV19 with TRBJ2-7; TRBD1 matches 11 bases. Per the germline V gene, CDR1 is LNHDA and CDR2 is SQIVND (reference sequence). The CDR3 length is 15 residues. V was pared by 5 bases and J by 4 bases, with 7 bases of the junction left unmatched. The CDR3, as DNA: TGTGCCAGTAGTCCAACCGGGACAGGGGGGTACGAGCAGTACTTC. Translated: CASSPTGTGGYEQYF.

The chain uses TRBV9 and TRBJ2-3, with D perhaps matching TRBD2 (6 bases). CDR1 is SGDLS and CDR2 is YYNGEE in the germline V gene. The CDR3 spans 17 residues. V lost 0 bases, J lost 0 bases, and 14 bases lay in between. In nucleotides, the CDR3 is TGTGCCAGCAGCGTAGAAGGGACTGTACCTAGCACAGATACGCAGTATTTT. Its protein product is CASSVEGTVPSTDTQYF.

The chain uses TRBV6-5 and TRBJ2-3; tentative D call: TRBD2 (5 bases). V gave up 2 bases and J gave up 4 bases, with 13 bases separating them. Per the germline V gene, CDR1 is MNHEY and CDR2 is SVGAGI. CDR3 size: 15 residues. The CDR3 bases are TGTGCCAGCAGTTACGAGGGTAGGATGGCAGATACGCAGTATTTT. It translates to CASSYEGRMADTQYF.

CDR3 in amino acids: CASSDAGEQFF. As DNA, the CDR3 is TGTGCCAGCAGTGATGCGGGAGAGCAGTTCTTC. The rearrangement uses TRBV2 and TRBJ2-1, with a possible D match to TRBD2 (6 bases). This CDR3 region has 11 residues. Germline V gene data show CDR1 as SNHLY and CDR2 as FYNNEI. The V end lost 3 bases, the J end lost 10 bases, and 7 bases lay between the germline ends.

The chain is built from TRBV5-6 and TRBJ1-6, with D maybe TRBD1 (6 bases). V lost 0 bases and J 8 bases, leaving 12 bases between the germline ends. CDR1 is SGHDT, CDR2 YYEEEE, per germline. The CDR3 extends over 15 amino acids. The CDR3 coding sequence is TGTGCCAGCAGCTTGGTCGGGGGGGCGGATTCACCCCTCCACTTT. It translates to CASSLVGGADSPLHF. The full variable domain, with the rest looked up from reference TRBV5-6 and TRBJ1-6, is DAGVTQSPTHLIKTRGQQVTLRCSPKSGHDTVSWYQQALGQGPQFIFQYYEEEERQRGNFPDRFSGHQFPNYSSELNVNALLLGDSALYLCASSLVGGADSPLHFGNGTRLTVT.

V usage is TRBV7-6 and J usage is TRBJ2-3, with D maybe TRBD1 (6 bases). The germline V gene encodes CDR1 SGHVS and CDR2 FNYEAQ. This CDR3 is 15 amino acids long. Between the trimmed V and J ends, which lost 3 bases and 6 bases, there was a span of 16 bases. The CDR3 loop reads CASSLDHRASDTQYF. CDR3 sequence (DNA): TGTGCCAGCAGCTTGGACCACAGGGCTAGCGATACGCAGTATTTT.

J is TRBJ2-1 and V is TRBV5-6; a weak D match, TRBD2 (6 bases). CDR1 and CDR2 (germline): SGHDT, YYEEEE. This CDR3 is 15 amino acids long. V was trimmed by 4 bases and J by 8 bases, leaving 19 bases between them. The CDR3 DNA reads TGTGCCAGCAGCCTACCGGGACTTAGCTCCCATGAGCAGTTCTTC. Protein product: CASSLPGLSSHEQFF.

The gene calls are TRBV2 and TRBJ1-5, with D perhaps TRBD1 (6 bases). CDR3 size: 14 residues. The V and J ends lost 6 bases and 3 bases respectively, with 12 bases between them. Per germline, CDR1 SNHLY and CDR2 FYNNEI. The CDR3 DNA is TGTGCCAGCAGGGACAGTGGGTCCAATCAGCCCCAGCATTTT. Protein product: CASRDSGSNQPQHF.

CDR3 bases: TGTGCCAGCAGTTACTCTTGGGACACACCGCCCAATGAGCAGTTCTTC. It yields the protein CASSYSWDTPPNEQFF. The gene calls are TRBV6-6 and TRBJ2-1; the D gene is possibly TRBD1 (6 bases). The CDR3 is 16 amino acids. The V end lost 0 bases, the J end lost 6 bases, and 15 bases lay between the germline ends. Germline-derived CDR1 and CDR2 are MNHNY and SVGAGI (reference sequence).

The chain's CDR3 is CASRFSASGEQYF. The CDR3 DNA reads TGTGCCAGCAGATTTTCCGCTAGCGGCGAGCAGTACTTC. V gene TRBV27 combines with J gene TRBJ2-7; TRBD2 agrees at 7 bases. The V gene's germline CDR1 is MNHEY and CDR2 SMNVEV (reference sequence). CDR3 length: 13 residues. V lost 6 bases, J lost 6 bases, and 8 bases stayed unmatched.

This clone was counted a single time. This rearrangement joins TRBV5-1 to TRBJ2-3; D perhaps matches TRBD1 (6 bases). The CDR3 extends over 16 amino acids. Germline V gives CDR1 SGHRS, CDR2 YFSETQ. Deletions cut 6 bases from V and 2 bases from J, with 19 bases between. This chain's CDR3 is CASTQQGRGHTDTQYF. CDR3 in DNA: TGCGCCAGCACCCAACAGGGCAGGGGCCACACAGATACGCAGTATTTT.

This clone was seen a single time. The gene calls are TRBV28 and TRBJ2-1, with TRBD2 matching over 8 bases. From germline, CDR1 is MDHEN and CDR2 SYDVKM. V shed 5 bases, J shed 7 bases, and the junction held 7 bases outside the gene matches. The CDR3 length is 14 residues. Here the CDR3 reads CASSRYGGGNEQFF. The CDR3 DNA reads as TGTGCCAGCAGTCGTTACGGGGGGGGAAATGAGCAGTTCTTC.

The chain uses TRBV5-6 and TRBJ2-7; TRBD1 agrees at 7 bases. Germline V lookup: CDR1 SGHDT, CDR2 YYEEEE. CDR3 length equals 15 residues. J lost 2 bases, V lost 0 bases, and 5 bases had no gene match. CDR3 in amino acids: CASSLDPGTAYEQYF. The CDR3 region has the DNA TGTGCCAGCAGCTTGGACCCCGGGACAGCCTACGAGCAGTACTTC.

The CDR3 sequence is CASSYRDLGYTF. As DNA, the CDR3 is TGTGCCAGTAGTTACAGGGACCTTGGCTACACCTTC. The chain links TRBV19 to TRBJ1-2; TRBD1 is a possible D gene (6 bases). Per the germline V gene, CDR1 is LNHDA and CDR2 is SQIVND (reference sequence). V was cut by 5 bases and J by 7 bases, with 11 bases left in between. The CDR3 extends over 12 amino acids.

The genes are TRBV30 and TRBJ2-5, with 8 bases identical to TRBD2. The J call may be wrong; the DNA end is better matched by TRBJ2-7. Germline values: CDR1 GTSNPN, CDR2 SVGIG (reference sequence). The CDR3 is 17 residues long. The CDR3 DNA sequence: TGTGCCTGGAGTGTACGCCCCATAGCGGGACCGGCTGGCGAGCAGTACTTC. Protein sequence: CAWSVRPIAGPAGEQYF.

This sequence joins TRBV4-2 and TRBJ2-1; 14 bases match TRBD2. Germline V gene data show CDR1 as LGHNA and CDR2 as YNFKEQ. The CDR3 is 18 residues long. Unmatched junction bases numbered 11, after V lost 0 bases and J lost 10 bases. The CDR3 spells CASSQDPGGTSGRSEQFF. The CDR3, as DNA: TGTGCCAGCAGCCAAGATCCTGGAGGGACTAGCGGGAGATCGGAGCAGTTCTTC.

This clone turned up a few times. The chain carries TRBV7-8 and TRBJ1-6, with 8 bases fitting TRBD1. Germline V gene sequence: CDR1 SGHVS, CDR2 FQNEAQ. The V and J ends lost 3 bases and 9 bases, in that order; junction bases with no gene match: 10. CDR3 size: 16 residues. The CDR3 loop reads CASSFYGQGGGSPLHF. Written as DNA, the CDR3 is TGTGCCAGCAGCTTTTATGGACAGGGTGGAGGTTCACCCCTCCACTTT.

V and J are TRBV29-1 and TRBJ2-1; the match to TRBD2 covers 7 bases. Losses at the gene ends were 4 bases for V and 4 bases for J; bases not matched to a gene: 4. Looked up from germline, CDR1 is SQVTM and CDR2 is ANQGSEA. The CDR3 totals 13 residues. CDR3: CSVGLATYNEQFF. In DNA, the CDR3 is TGCAGCGTTGGACTAGCTACTTACAATGAGCAGTTCTTC.

This rearrangement joins TRBV5-1 to TRBJ1-1; D perhaps matches TRBD1 (5 bases). V gave up 0 bases and J gave up 3 bases, with 9 bases separating them. CDR1 is SGHRS and CDR2 is YFSETQ in the germline V gene. The CDR3 has 14 residues. CDR3 nucleotides: TGCGCCAGCAGCTTGGACCAGGGCTACACTGAAGCTTTCTTT. Protein sequence: CASSLDQGYTEAFF.